The clone carrying this T cell receptor (beta chain) has only one observation. Primers: 60 Vbeta forward and 13 Jbeta reverse. Method: immunoSEQ multiplex PCR; TCRdb's copy keeps in-frame clones and lacks some. In the table there are approximately 280,000 clones, roughly 90% of which are singletons. This specimen belongs to a study of cytomegalovirus exposure and HLA in healthy donors. The sample was PBMCs. The clonotype was recovered from a woman in her late teens or twenties in good health and CMV-seronegative.

CDR3 amino acids: CASIDSGGDTQYF. Here the CDR3 DNA reads TGCGCCAGCATCGATAGCGGGGGAGATACGCAGTATTTT. This sequence joins TRBV5-1 and TRBJ2-3; TRBD2 agrees at 9 bases. V lost 6 bases to trimming and J lost 5 bases; unmatched junction nucleotides: 4. The CDR3 consists of 13 residues. Looked up from germline, CDR1 is SGHRS and CDR2 is YFSETQ.